These T cell receptor beta chains were read from a single sample in a study of OX40 agonist ivuxolimab in advanced cancers. The method was immunoSEQ multiplex PCR; TCRdb's version includes in-frame clones alone and lacks a portion of them. Counted here are some 87,000 clones, nearly 95% occurring once; the ten biggest clones make up about 11%. The source was CD4+ or CD8+ T cells sorted from blood, collected in a trial of the OX40 agonist ivuxolimab. Receptors were obtained from an adult with an advanced solid tumor such as melanoma, head and neck, liver or kidney cancer. Both conserved end residues are part of each CDR3. The order of the fields is V gene, clone size, D gene, J gene, CDR3 DNA, CDR3 protein. A D gene is named only where the DNA matches it firmly. Size tells how often a clone was seen (once, few, many) or the class of an expanded clone, and some rows leave it out.

TRBV5-6,-,-,TRBJ2-1,TGTGCCAGCAGCTTGCTTGGGTCGGGCAACAATGAGCAGTTCTTC,CASSLLGSGNNEQFF
TRBV9,-,-,TRBJ2-1,TGTGCCAGCAGCTCTAGCCGGTTTGAGCAGTTCTTC,CASSSSRFEQFF
TRBV11-2,-,-,TRBJ2-1,TGTGCCAGCACTCCTCGGGTAGGAGGAAGCTCCTACAATGAGCAGTTCTTC,CASTPRVGGSSYNEQFF
TRBV27,-,-,TRBJ2-7,TGTGCCAGCAGTTTTAGTCAGGGTAGCCACGAGCAGTACTTC,CASSFSQGSHEQYF
TRBV7-5,-,-,TRBJ1-5,TGTGCCAGAAGCGAGACCCGGACCGGTTCATCTGCGGGCAATCAGCCCCAGCATTTT,CARSETRTGSSAGNQPQHF
TRBV28,-,TRBD1,TRBJ2-7,TGTGCCAGCAGTTTCACCGCAAGGACAGGGAGGTTAGAGCAGTACTTC,CASSFTARTGRLEQYF
TRBV27,once,-,TRBJ2-1,TGTGCCAGCAGTTCCAACAGGGACCGATACAATGAGCAGTTCTTC,CASSSNRDRYNEQFF
TRBV2,-,TRBD1,TRBJ2-1,TGTGCCAGCAGTCCAGGACAGGGTGCCTACAATGAGCAGTTCTTC,CASSPGQGAYNEQFF
TRBV7-3,-,-,TRBJ2-1,TGTGCCAGCAGCTTAAGTGGAGGGTCGAACAATGAGCAGTTCTTC,CASSLSGGSNNEQFF
TRBV13,once,-,TRBJ1-1,TGTGCCAGCAGCTCGGGCCGGAAAAACACTGAAGCTTTCTTT,CASSSGRKNTEAFF
TRBV9,-,-,TRBJ1-5,TGTGCCAGCAGCGTAAACGGAAATCAGCCCCAGCATTTT,CASSVNGNQPQHF
TRBV11-3,-,TRBD2,TRBJ2-1,TGTGCCAGCAGCTCCGGGGGAGGGCCTCCCGAGGATGAGCAGTTCTTC,CASSSGGGPPEDEQFF
TRBV27,-,-,TRBJ2-7,TGTGCCAGCAGTTTCCAGCTCAATCGTGGGGAGCAGTACTTC,CASSFQLNRGEQYF
TRBV4-3,-,TRBD1,TRBJ1-2,TGCGCCAGCAGCCGGACAGGGGAAGAAGATAACTATGGCTACACCTTC,CASSRTGEEDNYGYTF
TRBV6-1,once,TRBD1,TRBJ1-4,TGTGCCAGCAGTGATTTGGACAGGGTTAAAGAAGCTAATGAAAAACTGTTTTTT,CASSDLDRVKEANEKLFF
TRBV28,-,-,TRBJ1-2,TGTGCCAGCGAGGAGGTCGGGGGGCTTTTAAGCTATGGCTACACCTTC,CASEEVGGLLSYGYTF
TRBV7-9,-,-,TRBJ1-5,TGTGCCAGCAGCGGTGGGGGGCTGAGTGCAGAACAGCCCCAGCATTTT,CASSGGGLSAEQPQHF
TRBV18,-,-,TRBJ2-7,TGTGCCAGCTCACCGACAGGACAGGGAGGGTACGAGCAGTACTTC,CASSPTGQGGYEQYF
TRBV27,few,TRBD1,TRBJ1-2,TGTGCCAGCAAACAGGGGGCAAGGGGCTACACCTTC,CASKQGARGYTF
TRBV25-1,-,-,TRBJ1-2,TGTGCCAGCAGTCCCCCGGGGAGCTATGGCTACACCTTC,CASSPPGSYGYTF